These 17 T cell receptor beta chains originate from one sample sequenced in a study of radiotherapy plus CTLA-4 blockade in lung cancer. Repertoires were generated with immunoSEQ multiplex PCR, while TCRdb's copy carries only in-frame clones and drops some. The table includes more than 90,000 clones, 70% to 90% detected once. This sample comprised peripheral blood, obtained from a patient treated with radiotherapy plus ipilimumab. The receptor set was obtained from a human donor with non-small cell lung cancer that progressed on radiotherapy plus ipilimumab.

J is TRBJ2-7 and V is TRBV28; TRBD2 is a possible D gene (5 bases). This CDR3 spans 14 amino acids. Germline V CDR1 and CDR2: MDHEN, SYDVKM. The V and J ends lost 5 bases and 4 bases respectively, with 15 bases between them. CDR3 DNA sequence: TGTGCCAGCAGTCCACGCGAGGGCGCGTACGAGCAGTACTTC. Protein sequence: CASSPREGAYEQYF.

The chain employs TRBV2 and TRBJ2-7; D unclear. Per the germline V gene, CDR1 is SNHLY and CDR2 is FYNNEI. The CDR3 loop spans 11 amino acids. V lost 7 bases and J lost 3, with 7 bases in between. The CDR3 DNA sequence: TGTGCCAGCAAGGTCGACTACGAGCAGTACTTC. Translated: CASKVDYEQYF. Full variable domain (remainder filled in from reference TRBV2 and TRBJ2-7): EPEVTQTPSHQVTQMGQEVILRCVPISNHLYFYWYRQILGQKVEFLVSFYNNEISEKSEIFDDQFSVERPDGSNFTLKIRSTKLEDSAMYFCASKVDYEQYFGPGTRLTVT.

The CDR3 sequence is CASSQGQGASGGYTF. The CDR3 nucleotides are TGTGCCAGCAGTCAGGGACAGGGGGCGTCAGGGGGCTACACCTTC. The chain couples TRBV27 to TRBJ1-2; 12 positions match TRBD1. The V gene end was trimmed by 5 bases and the J gene end by 8 bases; junction bases not matched to a gene: 9. From germline, CDR1 is MNHEY and CDR2 SMNVEV (reference sequence). The CDR3 has 15 amino acids.

The gene calls are TRBV7-9 and TRBJ1-1, with TRBD1 matching over 8 bases. CDR1 SEHNR and CDR2 FQNEAQ come from the germline V gene (reference sequence). Unmatched junction bases numbered 5, after V lost 3 bases and J lost 5 bases. There are 14 residues in the CDR3. The CDR3 DNA reads TGTGCCAGCAGCTTCGGACAGGGTGGGACTGAAGCTTTCTTT. Translating it yields CASSFGQGGTEAFF.

V is TRBV29-1 and J is TRBJ2-5, with 10 bases matching TRBD1. This CDR3 has 11 amino acids. Per germline, CDR1 SQVTM and CDR2 ANQGSEA. The J segment lost 14 bases and the V segment lost 4 bases, leaving 7 bases of the junction unmatched. Here the CDR3 reads CSVAGQGIPYF. The CDR3 DNA reads TGCAGCGTTGCGGGACAGGGGATACCTTACTTC. Together with reference TRBV29-1 and TRBJ2-5, the CDR3 gives the full variable domain: SAVISQKPSRDICQRGTSLTIQCQVDSQVTMMFWYRQQPGQSLTLIATANQGSEATYESGFVIDKFPISRPNLTFSTLTVSNMSPEDSSIYLCSVAGQGIPYFGPGTRLLVL.

DNA for the CDR3: TGTGCCAGCAGCTTGTCAGGGAGCGGAAACACCATATATTTT. Amino acid sequence: CASSLSGSGNTIYF. V and J are TRBV5-4 and TRBJ1-3; TRBD1 might be the D (5 bases). The CDR3 totals 14 residues. The V gene lost 1 base and the J gene lost 4 bases, with 9 bases spanning the gap. Germline CDR1 is SGHNT and CDR2 is YYREEE (reference sequence).

The chain employs TRBV6-1 and TRBJ2-5, with D possibly TRBD2 on 6 matching bases. Germline CDR1 is MNHNS and CDR2 is SASEGT. With 6 bases removed from V and 1 base from J, the gap between germline ends came to 12 bases. The CDR3 loop spans 14 amino acids. The chain's CDR3 is CASRIGTFQETQYF. The CDR3 coding sequence is TGTGCCAGCAGGATAGGGACTTTCCAAGAGACCCAGTACTTC.

V and J are TRBV5-1 and TRBJ1-2; D perhaps matches TRBD1 (6 bases). Per the germline V gene, CDR1 is SGHRS and CDR2 is YFSETQ. This CDR3 spans 14 amino acids. The ends were cut back, 2 bases at V and 0 bases at J, with 8 bases in the middle. CDR3 amino acids: CASSFGGPNYGYTF. The CDR3 DNA is TGCGCCAGCAGCTTCGGGGGCCCTAACTATGGCTACACCTTC.

The chain uses TRBV5-1 and TRBJ1-4, with D unclear. V shed 3 bases and J shed 2 bases, with 14 bases lying between them. This CDR3 has 16 amino acids. Germline values: CDR1 SGHRS, CDR2 YFSETQ. CDR3 region: CASSSRADGTNEKLFF. The CDR3 DNA reads TGCGCCAGCAGCTCCCGGGCCGACGGCACTAATGAAAAACTGTTTTTT.

The chain has TRBV27 and TRBJ2-7, with D possibly being TRBD2 (6 bases). V lost 10 bases, J lost 3 bases, and 16 bases lay in between. The CDR3 is 13 residues long. Germline loops: CDR1 MNHEY, CDR2 SMNVEV (reference sequence). The CDR3 region is CATRGSGRYEQYF. As DNA, the CDR3 is TGTGCCACTCGGGGCAGCGGGCGCTACGAGCAGTACTTC.

The chain uses TRBV7-8 and TRBJ2-5; D call uncertain. This CDR3 is built from 12 residues. The ends were cut back, 5 bases at V and 4 bases at J, with 8 bases in the middle. Looked up from germline, CDR1 is SGHVS and CDR2 is FQNEAQ. The CDR3 sequence: CASSLNLETQYF. The CDR3 DNA reads TGTGCCAGCAGCCTAAACTTAGAGACCCAGTACTTC.

The chain couples TRBV2 to TRBJ2-1, with 9 bases lining up with TRBD2. After removal of 3 bases from V and 2 bases from J, the junction contained 2 bases not matched to a gene. Germline assignment: CDR1 SNHLY and CDR2 FYNNEI. This CDR3 contains 15 residues. The CDR3 DNA sequence: TGTGCCAGCAGTGATAGACTAGCGGCCTACAATGAGCAGTTCTTC. Translating it yields CASSDRLAAYNEQFF. The whole variable domain, remainder taken from reference TRBV2 and TRBJ2-1, is EPEVTQTPSHQVTQMGQEVILRCVPISNHLYFYWYRQILGQKVEFLVSFYNNEISEKSEIFDDQFSVERPDGSNFTLKIRSTKLEDSAMYFCASSDRLAAYNEQFFGPGTRLTVL.

The rearrangement uses TRBV7-9 and TRBJ1-1; TRBD1 is a possible D gene (5 bases). CDR3 size: 13 residues. V was trimmed by 4 bases and J by 4 bases, leaving 10 bases between them. Germline V gene sequence: CDR1 SEHNR, CDR2 FQNEAQ (reference sequence). The CDR3 spells CASSSSGFTEAFF. CDR3 DNA: TGTGCCAGCAGCTCTTCAGGGTTCACTGAAGCTTTCTTT.

V is TRBV6-5 and J is TRBJ1-2; 9 bases are a match to TRBD1. In germline, CDR1 is MNHEY, CDR2 SVGAGI. The CDR3 sequence is 14 residues long. Trimming cost V 6 bases and J 4 bases; bases outside gene matches: 6. This CDR3 is CASRPGTGTYGYTF. The DNA of the CDR3 is TGTGCCAGCAGACCCGGGACAGGGACCTATGGCTACACCTTC.

The V gene is TRBV10-3, the J gene TRBJ2-7; TRBD1 aligns across 8 bases. With V trimmed by 6 bases and J by 1 base, 8 bases remained unmatched. The CDR3 loop spans 15 amino acids. From germline, CDR1 is ENHRY and CDR2 SYGVKD. The CDR3 DNA is TGTGCCATCAGCGCAGGGGGCGCGGGGTCCTACGAGCAGTACTTC. It specifies CAISAGGAGSYEQYF.

The rearrangement links TRBV2 to TRBJ2-7; no definite D call. The germline CDR1 and CDR2 sequences are SNHLY and FYNNEI. Trimming took off 0 bases at V and 0 bases at J, with 6 bases between the two ends. The CDR3 contains 14 residues. CDR3 DNA sequence: TGTGCCAGCAGTGAAGCGGGATACTCCTACGAGCAGTACTTC. Protein: CASSEAGYSYEQYF.

The count of this clone is one. The chain recombines TRBV5-1 with TRBJ1-5; 7 nucleotides agree with TRBD1. This CDR3 is 16 amino acids long. V lost 4 bases and J lost 2; bases outside the gene matches: 9. Germline-derived CDR1 and CDR2 are SGHRS and YFSETQ. CDR3 loop: CASSPGQNFGNQPQHF. The CDR3 region has the DNA TGCGCCAGCAGCCCGGGACAGAATTTTGGCAATCAGCCCCAGCATTTT.